This TCR beta chain was identified in a study of a mutant IDH1 vaccine in newly diagnosed glioma. The time point here: baseline, week 1 (first vaccination visit). Treatment noted: pre-vaccination baseline after standard-of-care therapy. Sequenced by immunoSEQ multiplex PCR; TCRdb stores in-frame clones only, minus some. The sample shows about 21,000 clones, about 85% of them seen only once. The sample here was PBMCs, taken from a glioma patient treated with radiotherapy, temozolomide or both. The clonotype comes from a man aged 35-49 years with glioma.

Here the CDR3 reads CASSLGALGEQYF. The CDR3 region has the DNA TGTGCCAGCAGCTTAGGGGCACTGGGCGAGCAGTACTTC. The rearrangement links TRBV7-2 to TRBJ2-7; no clear D gene. V lost 1 base, J lost 6 bases, and 10 bases lay in between. This CDR3 has 13 amino acids. Germline loops: CDR1 SGHTA, CDR2 FQGNSA.